These 15 T cell receptor beta chains were sequenced from one sample in a study of cytomegalovirus exposure and HLA in healthy donors. A multiplex PCR was run with 60 Vbeta primers and 13 Jbeta primers. TCRdb's table, derived via immunoSEQ multiplex PCR, lists solely in-frame clones and lacks some. The sample has approximately 190,000 clones; 82% are singletons. Sequences were obtained from PBMCs. These receptors all come from a boy aged 2 to 10 in good health and CMV-seronegative.

The genes are TRBV4-1 and TRBJ2-5; the match to TRBD2 covers 7 bases. The DNA end is a closer match to TRBJ2-7, so the J assignment may be wrong. Germline V lookup: CDR1 MGHRA, CDR2 YSYEKL. CDR3 length equals 14 residues. CDR3: CASSPSPGLDEQYF. The CDR3 DNA sequence: TGCGCCAGCAGCCCTAGCCCCGGACTAGACGAGCAGTACTTC.

The chain has TRBV11-3 and TRBJ2-1, with 8 bases identical to TRBD1. V shed 0 bases, J shed 7 bases, and the junction held 5 bases outside the gene matches. CDR3 size: 15 residues. Germline V CDR1 and CDR2: SGHNT, YENEEA. CDR3 bases: TGTGCCAGCAGCTTAGACGGACAGGGTCTAAATGAGCAGTTCTTC. This translates into CASSLDGQGLNEQFF.

This rearrangement joins TRBV9 to TRBJ2-5; TRBD2 aligns across 9 bases. The germline CDR1 and CDR2 sequences are SGDLS and YYNGEE. The CDR3 runs to 15 residues. The J segment lost 4 bases and the V segment lost 1 base, leaving 5 bases of the junction unmatched. CDR3 protein: CASSVFSSGVETQYF. The CDR3 nucleotides are TGTGCCAGCAGCGTATTCTCTAGCGGGGTAGAGACCCAGTACTTC.

This chain uses TRBV25-1 with TRBJ2-5; D not resolved. The better agreement between TRBJ2-7 and the DNA end casts doubt on the J call. In germline, CDR1 is MGHDK, CDR2 SYGVNS. This CDR3 has 11 amino acids. The CDR3 nucleotides are TGTGCCAGCAGTGAAAGCAACGAGCAGTACTTC. Encoded protein: CASSESNEQYF.

The genes are TRBV7-9 and TRBJ1-6; D gene uncertain. Trimming pared 3 bases from V and 5 bases from J, leaving 14 bases between. The CDR3 is made up of 16 amino acids. From germline, CDR1 is SEHNR and CDR2 FQNEAQ (reference sequence). This CDR3 is CASSFSRVRNNSPLHF. The CDR3 DNA reads as TGTGCCAGCAGCTTCAGCCGTGTCAGGAATAATTCACCCCTCCACTTT. The variable domain in full, completed from reference TRBV7-9 and TRBJ1-6, reads DTGVSQNPRHKITKRGQNVTFRCDPISEHNRLYWYRQTLGQGPEFLTYFQNEAQLEKSRLLSDRFSAERPKGSFSTLEIQRTEQGDSAMYLCASSFSRVRNNSPLHFGNGTRLTVT.

V and J are TRBV7-8 and TRBJ2-5; 10 bases agree with TRBD2. CDR3 length equals 16 residues. Germline V CDR1 and CDR2: SGHVS, FQNEAQ. V lost 2 bases, J lost 1 base, and 4 bases stayed unmatched. Here the CDR3 reads CASSLWTSGLQETQYF. For the CDR3, the DNA is TGTGCCAGCAGCTTATGGACTAGCGGACTCCAAGAGACCCAGTACTTC.

This rearrangement joins TRBV2 to TRBJ2-7, with D possibly TRBD2 on 6 matching bases. The CDR3 contains 12 residues. V dropped 5 bases and J dropped 5 bases, with 10 bases sitting between them. Germline assignment: CDR1 SNHLY and CDR2 FYNNEI. In DNA form, the CDR3 reads TGTGCCAGCAGTTTTGCGGGGAACGAGCAGTACTTC. Its translation is CASSFAGNEQYF.

J is TRBJ2-7 and V is TRBV7-2; tentatively, D is TRBD1 (5 bases). From germline, CDR1 is SGHTA and CDR2 FQGNSA. There are 13 residues in the CDR3. Trimming removed 5 bases at V and 6 bases at J, with 14 bases between. The CDR3: CASSRGSPGEQYF. The CDR3 nucleotides read TGTGCCAGCAGCAGGGGCAGCCCTGGCGAGCAGTACTTC.

This clone was observed a few times. J is TRBJ2-2 and V is TRBV4-2; the match to TRBD1 covers 7 bases. Germline V gives CDR1 LGHNA, CDR2 YNFKEQ. This CDR3 comprises 18 residues. The J segment lost 0 bases and the V segment lost 0 bases, leaving 7 bases of the junction unmatched. The CDR3 sequence is CASSQEMKGTANTGELFF. In nucleotides, the CDR3 is TGTGCCAGCAGCCAAGAAATGAAAGGGACAGCGAACACCGGGGAGCTGTTTTTT.

V usage is TRBV9 and J usage is TRBJ2-1, with 14 bases aligning to TRBD2. The V segment lost 4 bases and the J segment 7 bases; nucleotides outside the gene matches: 7. The germline V gene encodes CDR1 SGDLS and CDR2 YYNGEE. CDR3 length equals 16 residues. The CDR3 protein is CASSPTTSGGVNEQFF. The DNA for the CDR3 is TGTGCCAGCAGCCCAACGACTAGCGGGGGGGTAAATGAGCAGTTCTTC.

The chain employs TRBV29-1 and TRBJ1-1; D gene unclear. The germline gives CDR1 SQVTM, CDR2 ANQGSEA. This CDR3 is built from 14 residues. Between the trimmed V and J ends, which lost 2 bases and 5 bases, there was a span of 15 bases. The CDR3 DNA sequence: TGCAGCGTTGAACCGAGGGTTGGGGTGACTGAAGCTTTCTTT. The encoded protein is CSVEPRVGVTEAFF.

A few counts support this clone. This chain uses TRBV21-1 with TRBJ1-1; TRBD1 reflects the table's D call only, with no check against the DNA. TRBV21-1 is a documented pseudogene. The CDR3 extends over 14 amino acids. The CDR3: CASSQGGLNTEAFF. The CDR3 DNA sequence: TGTGCCAGCAGCCAAGGGGGCCTGAACACTGAAGCTTTCTTT.

The chain combines TRBV4-2 with TRBJ1-1, with a tentative D call TRBD1 (5 bases). Germline V gene data show CDR1 as LGHNA and CDR2 as YNFKEQ. V was shortened by 0 bases and J by 10 bases, with 12 bases between the two germline ends. The CDR3 runs to 13 residues. DNA for the CDR3: TGTGCCAGCAGCCAAGAAGGTTTCGGGGGAGCTTTCTTT. It specifies CASSQEGFGGAFF.

The chain is built from TRBV15 and TRBJ1-1; weak D call: TRBD1 (6 bases). Trimming pared 0 bases from V and 0 bases from J, leaving 11 bases between. There are 16 residues in the CDR3. Germline V gene lookup returns CDR1 LNHNV and CDR2 YYDKDF (reference sequence). This CDR3 reads CATSREPGAMNTEAFF. The CDR3 DNA follows: TGTGCCACCAGCAGAGAACCAGGGGCTATGAACACTGAAGCTTTCTTT.

The chain couples TRBV7-9 to TRBJ2-5; weak D call: TRBD1 (6 bases). Trimming left V 7 bases short and J 4 bases short, with 16 bases between. Germline assignment: CDR1 SEHNR and CDR2 FQNEAQ (reference sequence). The CDR3 is made up of 14 amino acids. Here the CDR3 DNA reads TGTGCCAGCACCCAAGGGGGAGTCGGAGAGACCCAGTACTTC. Encoded protein: CASTQGGVGETQYF.